A single sample gave rise to the 30 T cell receptor beta chains below, sequenced in a study of blood T cell repertoires in COVID-19 (dated by TCRdb to 2019 to 2021). Library construction relied on the immunoSEQ multiplex PCR assay. This is the immuneACCESS table as TCRdb keeps it, with only in-frame sequences that have V and J called. A part of the clones is gone; compared with another copy, unresolved V genes explain less than half, and the rest is unexplained. This sample comprises around 290,000 clones, around 90% of them detected only once. Of the sample, about 1.8% falls within the top ten clones. The sequenced sample was PBMCs or T cells enriched from blood (not recorded which). These receptors were collected from a woman in her thirties or forties who had recovered from COVID-19.

This clone came up a few times. This chain connects TRBV4-2 to TRBJ2-1; D gene unclear. Trimming cost V 0 bases and J 0 bases, with 6 bases left between them. The CDR3 is 15 residues long. Germline V gene sequence: CDR1 LGHNA, CDR2 YNFKEQ. DNA for the CDR3: TGTGCCAGCAGCCAAGATCTAAGCTCCTACAATGAGCAGTTCTTC. As protein: CASSQDLSSYNEQFF.

The chain is built from TRBV7-2 and TRBJ1-1, with D perhaps TRBD1 (6 bases). The V gene lost 3 bases and the J gene lost 6 bases, with 14 bases spanning the gap. CDR1 is SGHTA and CDR2 is FQGNSA in the germline V gene. This CDR3 contains 14 residues. The CDR3 loop is CASSFNRESAEAFF. Written as DNA, the CDR3 is TGTGCCAGCAGCTTTAACAGGGAGTCGGCTGAAGCTTTCTTT.

The V and J genes are TRBV6-5 and TRBJ1-2, with D uncertain. Trimming left V 3 bases short and J 8 bases short, with 10 bases between. CDR3 length: 12 residues. The germline gives CDR1 MNHEY, CDR2 SVGAGI. This CDR3 is CASSYLGEGYTF. The CDR3 DNA sequence: TGTGCCAGCAGTTATTTGGGAGAGGGCTACACCTTC.

The chain carries TRBV5-1 and TRBJ2-2; D might be TRBD1 (6 bases). This CDR3 is built from 14 residues. Germline assignment: CDR1 SGHRS and CDR2 YFSETQ. The V end was cut by 0 bases, the J end by 7 bases, with 10 bases between. The CDR3 coding sequence is TGCGCCAGCAGCTTGGAGGGACAAGGCGGGGAGCTGTTTTTT. Encoded protein: CASSLEGQGGELFF.

The genes are TRBV12-5 and TRBJ1-4; D may be TRBD1 (6 bases). V was pared by 6 bases and J by 5 bases, with 13 bases between. Germline V lookup: CDR1 LGHNT, CDR2 FRNRAP. The CDR3 length is 14 residues. CDR3 coding DNA: TGTGCTAGTGGGTTTCGCGGGGGCAATGAAAAACTGTTTTTT. Its protein is CASGFRGGNEKLFF.

The chain couples TRBV7-9 to TRBJ1-1; 10 positions agree with TRBD1. This CDR3 is built from 14 residues. Germline CDR1 and CDR2: SEHNR and FQNEAQ (reference sequence). The V and J ends lost 5 bases and 6 bases, in that order; junction bases with no gene match: 6. In DNA form, the CDR3 reads TGTGCCAGCAGCCGCTTGGGGACAGGGGCTGAAGCTTTCTTT. Its protein product is CASSRLGTGAEAFF.

The chain employs TRBV4-1 and TRBJ2-7; D gene ambiguous. CDR3 size: 14 residues. V shed 1 base and J shed 2 bases, with 9 bases lying between them. Germline assignment: CDR1 MGHRA and CDR2 YSYEKL. CDR3 region: CASSQAFLTYEQYF. In DNA, the CDR3 is TGCGCCAGCAGCCAAGCTTTCTTAACCTACGAGCAGTACTTC.

The chain uses TRBV6-2 or TRBV6-3 and TRBJ1-1; 7 bases are a match to TRBD1. Germline V gene lookup returns CDR1 MNHEY and CDR2 SVGEGT. The CDR3 has 13 residues. Trimming removed 2 bases from V and 5 bases from J; junction bases left unmatched: 2. This CDR3 reads CASSYRGRTEAFF. The CDR3 DNA reads TGTGCCAGCAGTTACAGGGGGCGAACTGAAGCTTTCTTT.

The rearrangement links TRBV19 to TRBJ1-6; D uncertain. From germline, CDR1 is LNHDA and CDR2 SQIVND (reference sequence). Deletions cut 0 bases from V and 0 bases from J, with 9 bases between. This CDR3 region has 17 residues. CDR3 in amino acids: CASSIEAGSSYNSPLHF. The CDR3 DNA reads as TGTGCCAGTAGTATAGAGGCGGGAAGCTCCTATAATTCACCCCTCCACTTT. Full variable domain (missing parts from reference TRBV19 and TRBJ1-6): DGGITQSPKYLFRKEGQNVTLSCEQNLNHDAMYWYRQDPGQGLRLIYYSQIVNDFQKGDIAEGYSVSREKKESFPLTVTSAQKNPTAFYLCASSIEAGSSYNSPLHFGNGTRLTVT.

This chain joins TRBV20-1 and TRBJ2-1; 13 bases match TRBD2. J was trimmed by 8 bases and V by 3 bases; bases with no gene match: 16. The CDR3 covers 18 residues. CDR1 and CDR2 from the germline V gene are DFQATT and SNEGSKA (reference sequence). The CDR3 is CSASKRTSGSLLFDEQFF. In DNA, the CDR3 is TGCAGTGCTAGTAAACGGACTAGCGGGAGCCTTCTATTCGATGAGCAGTTCTTC.

This chain connects TRBV6-5 to TRBJ1-5, with D possibly TRBD1 on 5 matching bases. The CDR3 runs 15 residues. CDR1 MNHEY and CDR2 SVGAGI come from the germline V gene. V was clipped by 0 bases and J by 5 bases, with 11 bases between them. CDR3 bases: TGTGCCAGCAGTTACTCGGGGGGGTGGGATCAGCCCCAGCATTTT. This translates into CASSYSGGWDQPQHF.

The chain links TRBV9 to TRBJ2-1, with 9 bases matching TRBD1. In germline, CDR1 is SGDLS, CDR2 YYNGEE. There are 14 residues in the CDR3. The ends lost 3 bases at V and 10 bases at J; junction bases unmatched: 8. The CDR3 coding sequence is TGTGCCAGCAGCGCAAGGACAGGGGCCGGGGAGCAGTTCTTC. This sequence encodes CASSARTGAGEQFF.

The J gene is TRBJ1-5, the V gene TRBV5-6, with D maybe TRBD1 (6 bases). CDR3 length: 15 residues. With 0 bases removed from V and 4 bases from J, the gap between germline ends came to 11 bases. Germline CDR1 is SGHDT and CDR2 is YYEEEE. The CDR3 coding sequence is TGTGCCAGCAGCTTGGGACAGGTCCAAAATCAGCCCCAGCATTTT. Encoded protein: CASSLGQVQNQPQHF. The full variable domain, completed using reference TRBV5-6 and TRBJ1-5, is DAGVTQSPTHLIKTRGQQVTLRCSPKSGHDTVSWYQQALGQGPQFIFQYYEEEERQRGNFPDRFSGHQFPNYSSELNVNALLLGDSALYLCASSLGQVQNQPQHFGDGTRLSIL.

V usage is TRBV14 and J usage is TRBJ2-7, with D unclear. The CDR3 extends over 18 amino acids. V dropped 0 bases and J dropped 6 bases, with 24 bases sitting between them. In germline, CDR1 is SGHDN, CDR2 FVKESK. The CDR3 DNA follows: TGTGCCAGCAGCCAAGACGGCGAGATAGACATCGGCATCTTCGAGCAGTACTTC. Residues: CASSQDGEIDIGIFEQYF.

The rearrangement uses TRBV2 and TRBJ1-1; no firm D call. V dropped 0 bases and J dropped 4 bases, with 18 bases sitting between them. Germline V gene lookup returns CDR1 SNHLY and CDR2 FYNNEI. The CDR3 sequence is 17 residues long. The CDR3 sequence: CASSEALGTSRSTEAFF. The CDR3 DNA sequence: TGTGCCAGCAGTGAAGCGTTAGGAACTTCGAGGAGCACTGAAGCTTTCTTT. The whole variable domain, remainder taken from reference TRBV2 and TRBJ1-1, is EPEVTQTPSHQVTQMGQEVILRCVPISNHLYFYWYRQILGQKVEFLVSFYNNEISEKSEIFDDQFSVERPDGSNFTLKIRSTKLEDSAMYFCASSEALGTSRSTEAFFGQGTRLTVV.

This clone was seen more than once but under ten times. The chain combines TRBV7-9 with TRBJ2-3; possibly TRBD1 for D (6 bases). Trimming took 1 base from V and 4 from J, leaving 12 bases between them. The CDR3 sequence is 15 residues long. CDR1 is SEHNR and CDR2 is FQNEAQ in the germline V gene (reference sequence). The CDR3 region is CASSLVQGVADTQYF. CDR3 in DNA: TGTGCCAGCAGCTTAGTACAGGGCGTCGCAGATACGCAGTATTTT.

The J gene is TRBJ2-7, the V gene TRBV5-1, with 8 bases identical to TRBD1. J gave up 5 bases and V 2 bases, and 3 bases lay outside the gene matches. Germline V gene sequence: CDR1 SGHRS, CDR2 YFSETQ. This CDR3 spans 13 amino acids. The CDR3, as DNA: TGCGCCAGCAGCTTCCAGGGGGCGGACGAGCAGTACTTC. Its translation: CASSFQGADEQYF. Using reference TRBV5-1 and TRBJ2-7 for the parts outside the CDR3, the full variable domain is KAGVTQTPRYLIKTRGQQVTLSCSPISGHRSVSWYQQTPGQGLQFLFEYFSETQRNKGNFPGRFSGRQFSNSRSEMNVSTLELGDSALYLCASSFQGADEQYFGPGTRLTVT.

Regarding this clone: Other nucleotide sequences in the sample specify the same CDR3. The rearrangement links TRBV6-5 to TRBJ1-2, with D perhaps TRBD1 (6 bases). Trimming stripped 0 bases from V and 8 bases from J, with 7 bases between. Germline-derived CDR1 and CDR2 are MNHEY and SVGAGI. The CDR3 runs to 12 residues. CDR3 DNA sequence: TGTGCCAGCAGTTACTCAGGGGGAGGCTACACCTTC. Translation gives CASSYSGGGYTF.

The chain uses TRBV30 and TRBJ2-3; no clear D. Trimming took 6 bases from V and 0 from J, leaving 16 bases between them. The CDR3 covers 15 residues. The V gene's germline CDR1 is GTSNPN and CDR2 SVGIG (reference sequence). The CDR3 sequence is CACTPRPGSTDTQYF. The CDR3 region has the DNA TGTGCCTGTACCCCACGGCCAGGTAGCACAGATACGCAGTATTTT. The whole variable domain, remainder taken from reference TRBV30 and TRBJ2-3, is SQTIHQWPATLVQPVGSPLSLECTVEGTSNPNLYWYRQAAGRGLQLLFYSVGIGQISSEVPQNLSASRPQDRQFILSSKKLLLSDSGFYLCACTPRPGSTDTQYFGPGTRLTVL.

The chain employs TRBV7-9 and TRBJ2-5; 9 nucleotides match TRBD1. The CDR3 spans 14 residues. CDR1 and CDR2 from the germline V gene are SEHNR and FQNEAQ (reference sequence). J was trimmed by 3 bases and V by 1 base; bases with no gene match: 0. CDR3 bases: TGTGCCAGCAGCTTAGGGACAGGGGAAGAGACCCAGTACTTC. Translating gives CASSLGTGEETQYF.

The chain recombines TRBV7-2 with TRBJ2-7, with 11 bases fitting TRBD2. Unmatched junction bases numbered 2, after V lost 1 base and J lost 0 bases. This CDR3 is 16 amino acids long. Germline loops: CDR1 SGHTA, CDR2 FQGNSA. The CDR3 DNA reads TGTGCCAGCAGCTTAGGACTAGCGGGGAACTCCTACGAGCAGTACTTC. Translated, it gives CASSLGLAGNSYEQYF.

The CDR3 reads CASSEQGRSQPQHF. CDR3 nucleotides: TGTGCCAGCTCAGAACAGGGAAGGAGTCAGCCCCAGCATTTT. This chain connects TRBV18 to TRBJ1-5, with D perhaps TRBD1 (6 bases). The germline V and J ends were trimmed by 5 bases and 6 bases, with 14 bases remaining between them. Germline V gives CDR1 KGHSH, CDR2 LQKENI. The length of the CDR3 is 14 residues.

The chain uses TRBV7-2 and TRBJ1-4; the match to TRBD1 covers 9 bases. Germline-derived CDR1 and CDR2 are SGHTA and FQGNSA. This CDR3 comprises 13 residues. V trimming: 10 bases; J trimming: 8 bases; junction bases outside the gene matches: 8. CDR3 sequence: CATCYRGREKLFF. CDR3 nucleotide sequence: TGTGCCACCTGTTACAGGGGGCGGGAAAAACTGTTTTTT.

This chain links TRBV19 with TRBJ2-7; 10 positions match TRBD1. J gave up 6 bases and V 7 bases, and 6 bases lay outside the gene matches. Germline-derived CDR1 and CDR2 are LNHDA and SQIVND (reference sequence). The CDR3 has 13 residues. The CDR3 sequence: CASKRGQGSEQYF. The DNA for the CDR3 is TGTGCCAGTAAAAGGGGACAGGGGTCCGAGCAGTACTTC.

This clone turned up a few times. This chain joins TRBV28 and TRBJ2-3; TRBD2 might be the D (6 bases). The germline CDR1 and CDR2 sequences are MDHEN and SYDVKM. Trimming removed 2 bases at V and 1 base at J, with 13 bases between. The CDR3 totals 16 residues. This CDR3 is CASSLELGGGTDTQYF. Here the CDR3 DNA reads TGTGCCAGCAGTTTAGAGTTGGGCGGGGGCACAGATACGCAGTATTTT.

J is TRBJ1-1 and V is TRBV7-9, with 7 positions matching TRBD1. In germline, CDR1 is SEHNR, CDR2 FQNEAQ (reference sequence). This CDR3 has 14 residues. Unmatched junction bases numbered 14, after V lost 4 bases and J lost 12 bases. As DNA, the CDR3 is TGTGCCAGCAGCTCGCAACCGACAGGGTTGATAACTTTCTTT. Translation: CASSSQPTGLITFF.

The chain couples TRBV7-2 to TRBJ2-2; 8 nucleotides agree with TRBD2. The CDR3 runs 15 residues. V gave up 2 bases and J gave up 6 bases; unmatched junction bases: 5. Germline V CDR1 and CDR2: SGHTA, FQGNSA. CDR3 protein: CASSLTGGPAGELFF. The DNA for the CDR3 is TGTGCCAGCAGCTTAACGGGAGGGCCCGCCGGGGAGCTGTTTTTT.

This clone was counted a few times. The chain is built from TRBV6-6 and TRBJ2-7, with 11 positions matching TRBD1. CDR1 MNHNY and CDR2 SVGAGI come from the germline V gene (reference sequence). This CDR3 region has 14 residues. Trimming at V came to 6 bases and at J to 4 bases, leaving 5 bases not matched to a gene. The CDR3 here is CASSVDRGLYEQYF. The CDR3 DNA sequence: TGTGCCAGCAGCGTGGACAGGGGGCTTTACGAGCAGTACTTC.

This chain connects TRBV6-6 to TRBJ1-2, with TRBD1 matching over 11 bases. The V segment lost 7 bases and the J segment 4 bases; nucleotides outside the gene matches: 5. The CDR3 extends over 14 amino acids. Per the germline V gene, CDR1 is MNHNY and CDR2 is SVGAGI (reference sequence). The CDR3 sequence is CASTVGTGGYGYTF. The DNA of the CDR3 is TGTGCCAGCACCGTTGGGACAGGGGGCTATGGCTACACCTTC.

J is TRBJ1-2 and V is TRBV5-1; 9 bases are a match to TRBD1. CDR3 length equals 14 residues. CDR1 and CDR2 (germline): SGHRS, YFSETQ. With 6 bases clipped from V and 8 bases from J, the junction kept 11 bases outside the gene matches. For the CDR3, the DNA is TGCGCCAGCAAGTCCGGGACAGGGTTTTCCGGCTACACCTTC. The encoded protein is CASKSGTGFSGYTF.